This TCR beta chain was profiled in a study of OX40 agonist ivuxolimab in advanced cancers. Some background on the complete study: Ivuxolimab, which targeted the costimulatory receptor OX40 (CD134), was an agonistic, fully human IgG2 monoclonal antibody. Intravenous ivuxolimab was administered to patients every 2 weeks at six dose levels: 0.01, 0.1, 0.3, 1.5, 3 and 10 mg/kg. Of the approximately 50 dose-escalation patients, hepatocellular carcinoma was present in some 19, melanoma in approximately 15, renal cell carcinoma in 9 and head and neck cancer in 9. A male proportion of roughly 85% and a mean age of approximately 55 years, ranging from about 20 to 80, were recorded for the dose-escalation cohort. Prior anti-PD-1, anti-PD-L1 or anti-CTLA-4 therapy was permitted, and checkpoint inhibitors had been received by about 44% of dose-escalation patients. Three dose-escalation patients achieved partial responses, one with hepatocellular carcinoma and two with cutaneous melanoma. The point of sequencing TCRbeta in the periphery was to test whether ivuxolimab changed TCR sequence diversity and drove clonal T-cell expansion. The paper reports the monotherapy dose-escalation portion (N of about 54 patients) of the phase I ivuxolimab trial.

The paper as a whole reports these results and caveats: After ivuxolimab, CD8+ T cells had more expanded clones than CD4+ T cells on average. Low levels of normalized T-cell clonal expansion were also seen in some patients who did not respond. In the 0.1-3.0 mg/kg groups, partial responders were among the patients with the lowest normalized peripheral clonal expansion, particularly in CD8+ T cells. At doses from 0.1 to 3.0 mg/kg, clonal expansion was seen in both CD4+ and CD8+ blood T cells between baseline and week 6. Antigen specificity was not determined for the clonally expanded peripheral T cells.

Trimming at the junction amounts to 0 bases on V and 4 bases on J, and the germline ends lie 5 bases apart. Counted from cysteine to phenylalanine, this CDR3 has 12 amino acids. Here the CDR3 DNA is all that survives: 36 bases in frame from base 1. CDR1 and CDR2 (SQVTM, ANQGSEA) derive from the germline V gene. The trial excluded patients who had a history of autoimmune disease or were on systemic immunosuppression. In every dose cohort, peripheral blood was drawn for TCR sequencing at baseline, cycle 4 day 1, and cycle 7 day 1. Samples were obtained from an open-label, multicenter, first-in-human phase I dose-escalation trial of ivuxolimab. Adults with locally advanced or metastatic melanoma, renal cell, hepatocellular, or head and neck squamous cell carcinoma were enrolled in the trial. Before TCR sequencing, CD4+ T cells and CD8+ T cells from peripheral blood were sorted into separate populations.

In the case of this clone: Its antigen specificity is not known. No qualities accompany the bases; no much larger clone lies one base away.

To sequence the TCRbeta CDR3 region, genomic DNA was isolated from the sorted cells. The immunoSEQ Assay was used to sequence the TCRbeta CDR3 regions. Entries here come from immuneACCESS through TCRdb and include only in-frame sequences with V and J called. Some clones fail to appear in such tables; in the studies checked, an unresolved V gene covers under half of the shortfall, and the cause of the remainder is unknown. The sample profile shows 50,000 or so clones; approximately 89% of them were found once. The biggest ten clones account for 10% to 15% of the sample. The source material was CD4+ or CD8+ T cells sorted from blood, sampled in a trial of the OX40 agonist ivuxolimab. The chain links TRBV29-1 with TRBJ2-3; no D gene call is confident. The clonotype originates from an adult with an advanced solid tumor such as melanoma, head and neck, liver or kidney cancer. The DNA reads as follows: TGCAGCGTTGAAGATTACCCAGATACGCAGTATTTT. It translates as CSVEDYPDTQYF.